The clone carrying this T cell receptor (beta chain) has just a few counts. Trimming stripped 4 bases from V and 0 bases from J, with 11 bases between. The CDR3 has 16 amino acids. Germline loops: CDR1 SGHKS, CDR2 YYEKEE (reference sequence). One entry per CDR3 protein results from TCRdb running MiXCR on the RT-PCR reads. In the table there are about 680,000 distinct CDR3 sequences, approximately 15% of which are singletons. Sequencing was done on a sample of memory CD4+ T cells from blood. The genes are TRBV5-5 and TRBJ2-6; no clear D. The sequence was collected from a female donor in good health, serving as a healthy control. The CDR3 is CASSPQSYSGANVLTF. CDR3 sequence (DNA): TGTGCCAGCAGCCCCCAATCGTACTCTGGGGCCAACGTCCTGACTTTC.